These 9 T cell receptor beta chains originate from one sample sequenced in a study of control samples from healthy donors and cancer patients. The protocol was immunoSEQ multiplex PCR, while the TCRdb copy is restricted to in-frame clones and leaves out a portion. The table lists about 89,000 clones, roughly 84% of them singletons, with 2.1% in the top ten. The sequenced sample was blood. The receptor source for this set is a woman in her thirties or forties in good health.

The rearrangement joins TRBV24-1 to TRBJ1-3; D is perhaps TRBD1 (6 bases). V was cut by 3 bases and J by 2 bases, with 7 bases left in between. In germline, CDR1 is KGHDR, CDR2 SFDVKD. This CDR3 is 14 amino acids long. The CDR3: CATSDGQPGNTIYF. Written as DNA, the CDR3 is TGTGCCACCAGTGATGGACAGCCTGGAAACACCATATATTTT.

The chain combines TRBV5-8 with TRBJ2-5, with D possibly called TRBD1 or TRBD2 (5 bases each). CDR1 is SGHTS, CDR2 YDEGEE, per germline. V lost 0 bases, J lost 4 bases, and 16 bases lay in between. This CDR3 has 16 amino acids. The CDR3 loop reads CASSLAGTFVGETQYF. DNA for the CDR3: TGTGCCAGCAGCTTGGCAGGGACCTTCGTCGGAGAGACCCAGTACTTC.

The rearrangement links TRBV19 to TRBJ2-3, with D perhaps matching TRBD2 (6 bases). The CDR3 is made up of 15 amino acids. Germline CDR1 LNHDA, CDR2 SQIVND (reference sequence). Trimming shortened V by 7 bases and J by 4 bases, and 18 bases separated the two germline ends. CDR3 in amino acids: CASTHGLASADTQYF. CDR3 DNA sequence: TGTGCCAGTACCCATGGGCTAGCGTCCGCAGATACGCAGTATTTT.

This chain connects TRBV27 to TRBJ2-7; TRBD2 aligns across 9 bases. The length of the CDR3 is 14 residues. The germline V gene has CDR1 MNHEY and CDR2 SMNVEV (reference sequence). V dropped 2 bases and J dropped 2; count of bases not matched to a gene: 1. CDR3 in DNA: TGTGCCAGCAGTTTACTAGCGGGGACCTACGAGCAGTACTTC. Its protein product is CASSLLAGTYEQYF.

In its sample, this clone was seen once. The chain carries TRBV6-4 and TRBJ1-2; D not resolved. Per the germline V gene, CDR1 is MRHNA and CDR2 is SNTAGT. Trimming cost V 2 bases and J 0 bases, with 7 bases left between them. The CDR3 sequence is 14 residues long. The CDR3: CASSDPFSNYGYTF. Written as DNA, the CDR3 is TGTGCCAGCAGTGACCCCTTTTCTAACTATGGCTACACCTTC.

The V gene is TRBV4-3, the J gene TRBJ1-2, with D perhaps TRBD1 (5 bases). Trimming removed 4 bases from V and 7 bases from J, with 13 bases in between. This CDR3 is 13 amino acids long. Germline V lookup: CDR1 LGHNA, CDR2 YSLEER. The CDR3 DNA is TGCGCCAGCAGCCCGGGGCAGGGTGGTGGCTACACCTTC. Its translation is CASSPGQGGGYTF.

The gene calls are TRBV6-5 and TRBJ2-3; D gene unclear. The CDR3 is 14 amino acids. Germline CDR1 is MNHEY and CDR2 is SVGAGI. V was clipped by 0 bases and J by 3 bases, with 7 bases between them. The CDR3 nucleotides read TGTGCCAGCAGTTACTCCCCGGGTACAGATACGCAGTATTTT. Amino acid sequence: CASSYSPGTDTQYF.

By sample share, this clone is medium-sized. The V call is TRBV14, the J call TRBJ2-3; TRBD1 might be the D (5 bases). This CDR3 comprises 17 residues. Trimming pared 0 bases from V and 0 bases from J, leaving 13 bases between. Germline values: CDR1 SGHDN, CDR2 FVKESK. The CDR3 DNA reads TGTGCCAGCAGCCAAGATCCTGGGGCATCTAGCACAGATACGCAGTATTTT. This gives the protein CASSQDPGASSTDTQYF.

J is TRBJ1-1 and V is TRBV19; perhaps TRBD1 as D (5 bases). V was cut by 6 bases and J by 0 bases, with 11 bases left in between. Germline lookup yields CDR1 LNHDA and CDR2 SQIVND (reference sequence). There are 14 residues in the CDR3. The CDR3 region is CASSVWGLNTEAFF. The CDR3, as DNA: TGTGCCAGTAGCGTTTGGGGGTTGAACACTGAAGCTTTCTTT.